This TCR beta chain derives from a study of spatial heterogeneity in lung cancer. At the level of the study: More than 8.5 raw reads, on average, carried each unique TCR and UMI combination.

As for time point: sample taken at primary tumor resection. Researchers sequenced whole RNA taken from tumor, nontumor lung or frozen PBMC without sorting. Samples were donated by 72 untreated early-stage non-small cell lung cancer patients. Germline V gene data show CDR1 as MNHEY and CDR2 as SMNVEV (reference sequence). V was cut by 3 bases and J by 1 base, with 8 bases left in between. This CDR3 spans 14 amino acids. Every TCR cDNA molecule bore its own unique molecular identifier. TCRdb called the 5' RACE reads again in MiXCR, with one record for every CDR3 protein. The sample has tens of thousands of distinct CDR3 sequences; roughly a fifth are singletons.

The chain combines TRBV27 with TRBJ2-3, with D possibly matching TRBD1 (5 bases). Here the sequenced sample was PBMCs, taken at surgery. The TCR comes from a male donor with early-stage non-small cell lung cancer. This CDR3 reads CASSFSQGTDTQYF. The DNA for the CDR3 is TGTGCCAGCAGTTTTTCACAGGGCACAGATACGCAGTATTTT.